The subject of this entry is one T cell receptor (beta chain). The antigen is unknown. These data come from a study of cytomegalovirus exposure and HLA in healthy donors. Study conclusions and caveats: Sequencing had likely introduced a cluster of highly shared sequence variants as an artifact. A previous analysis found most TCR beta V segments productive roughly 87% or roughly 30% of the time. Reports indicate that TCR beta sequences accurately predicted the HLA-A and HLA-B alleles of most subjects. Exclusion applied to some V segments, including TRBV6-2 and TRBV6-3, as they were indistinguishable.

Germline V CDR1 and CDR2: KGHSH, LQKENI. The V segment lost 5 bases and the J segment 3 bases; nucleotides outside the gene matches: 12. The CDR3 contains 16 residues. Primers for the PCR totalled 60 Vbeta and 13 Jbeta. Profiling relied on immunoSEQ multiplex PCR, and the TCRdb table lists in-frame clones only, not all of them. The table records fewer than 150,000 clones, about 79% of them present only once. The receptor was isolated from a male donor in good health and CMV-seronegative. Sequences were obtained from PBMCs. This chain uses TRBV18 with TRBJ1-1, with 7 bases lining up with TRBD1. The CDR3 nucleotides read TGTGCCAGCTCAGAATACTTACAGGGGAGCGACACTGAAGCTTTCTTT. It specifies CASSEYLQGSDTEAFF.